Each of the 25 T cell receptor beta chains below was sequenced from the same sample in a study of CD8 T cells in ankylosing spondylitis. What these receptors recognize is not known. General study findings and limits: A motif of fewer than ten highly homologous TCR beta variants was seen as apparently characteristic of ankylosing spondylitis blood.

TCRdb reanalysed the 5' RACE reads using MiXCR and keeps one entry per CDR3 protein. In the table there are about 800,000 distinct CDR3 sequences, 12% of which are singletons. The sample consisted of blood, either unsorted or a sorted T cell fraction (not recorded which). The receptor set was obtained from a male donor with ankylosing spondylitis.

V is TRBV11-2 and J is TRBJ2-2, with D hard to call. V was trimmed by 5 bases and J by 0 bases, leaving 19 bases between them. This CDR3 has 18 amino acids. The germline V gene has CDR1 SGHAT and CDR2 FQNNGV. The CDR3 sequence is CASSSLSRLISNTGELFF. For the CDR3, the DNA is TGTGCCAGCAGCAGCTTATCCCGACTCATCTCGAACACCGGGGAGCTGTTTTTT. Variable domain in full (rest from reference TRBV11-2 and TRBJ2-2): EAGVAQSPRYKIIEKRQSVAFWCNPISGHATLYWYQQILGQGPKLLIQFQNNGVVDDSQLPKDRFSAERLKGVDSTLKIQPAKLEDSAVYLCASSSLSRLISNTGELFFGEGSRLTVL.

V is TRBV25-1 and J is TRBJ2-1; D remains ambiguous. The CDR3 has 14 amino acids. The V and J ends lost 7 bases and 3 bases respectively, with 13 bases between them. CDR1 MGHDK and CDR2 SYGVNS come from the germline V gene. The CDR3 spells CASKGPQVYNEQFF. The CDR3 region has the DNA TGTGCCAGCAAAGGACCGCAGGTCTACAATGAGCAGTTCTTC.

The rearrangement links TRBV11-2 to TRBJ2-2, with D unresolved. The CDR3 runs to 13 residues. The germline V and J ends were trimmed by 5 bases and 6 bases, with 10 bases remaining between them. Germline CDR1 reads SGHAT; CDR2 reads FQNNGV. The CDR3 DNA reads as TGTGCCAGCAGCAGAGGAAGCGCCGGGGAGCTGTTTTTT. This translates into CASSRGSAGELFF.

This clonotype appeared many times. The V and J genes are TRBV7-2 and TRBJ1-1; D is unresolved. CDR3 length equals 13 residues. V lost 3 bases and J 1 base, leaving 6 bases between the germline ends. From germline, CDR1 is SGHTA and CDR2 FQGNSA. In DNA, the CDR3 is TGTGCCAGCAGCTTCCGTAAGAACACTGAAGCTTTCTTT. This gives the protein CASSFRKNTEAFF.

J is TRBJ1-6 and V is TRBV19; D is ambiguous. The length of the CDR3 is 18 residues. CDR1 is LNHDA, CDR2 SQIVND, per germline (reference sequence). The ends were cut back, 4 bases at V and 0 bases at J, with 16 bases in the middle. The CDR3: CASSNRRTGSSYNSPLHF. The CDR3 nucleotides read TGTGCCAGTAGTAACCGACGGACGGGGAGCTCCTATAATTCACCCCTCCACTTT.

The chain couples TRBV20-1 to TRBJ2-7; maybe TRBD1 (6 bases). There are 14 residues in the CDR3. CDR1 DFQATT and CDR2 SNEGSKA come from the germline V gene (reference sequence). The V gene lost 3 bases and the J gene lost 2 bases, with 14 bases spanning the gap. The CDR3 protein is CSARTGMIPYEQYF. In DNA, the CDR3 is TGCAGTGCTAGGACAGGAATGATCCCCTACGAGCAGTACTTC.

About this clonotype: This may stem from a read error, because a much larger clone lies one nucleotide away. The V and J genes are TRBV28 and TRBJ1-1, with D unresolved. The CDR3 runs 13 residues. Germline CDR1 is MDHEN and CDR2 is SYDVKM. With 7 bases removed from V and 9 bases from J, the gap between germline ends came to 18 bases. CDR3 in DNA: TGTGCCAGCAATTGGCTGGGAGGACCCAAAGCTTTCTTT. Translated: CASNWLGGPKAFF.

The table lists this clonotype with a few counts. J is TRBJ1-2 and V is TRBV5-5; D remains unclear. Per the germline V gene, CDR1 is SGHKS and CDR2 is YYEKEE (reference sequence). The CDR3 is made up of 14 amino acids. With 0 bases removed from V and 5 bases from J, the gap between germline ends came to 11 bases. The CDR3 loop is CASSLVGDLYGYTF. CDR3 DNA: TGTGCCAGCAGCTTGGTCGGCGACCTTTATGGCTACACCTTC.

In this sample, this clonotype turned up a few times. The chain couples TRBV10-3 to TRBJ2-4; no clear D gene. The CDR3 runs to 14 residues. V lost 3 bases and J 1 base, leaving 7 bases between the germline ends. Germline V gives CDR1 ENHRY, CDR2 SYGVKD. The CDR3 DNA reads as TGTGCCATCAGTGACCGAACGGCCAAAAACATTCAGTACTTC. Amino acid sequence: CAISDRTAKNIQYF.

J is TRBJ2-2 and V is TRBV3-1; D is undetermined. This CDR3 contains 14 residues. CDR1 is LGHDT and CDR2 is YNNKEL in the germline V gene (reference sequence). V shed 4 bases and J shed 8 bases, with 14 bases lying between them. CDR3 region: CASSPHGLTGELFF. The CDR3 coding sequence is TGTGCCAGCAGCCCCCACGGGTTGACGGGGGAGCTGTTTTTT.

V gene TRBV20-1 combines with J gene TRBJ1-4; 10 positions match TRBD1. Germline V gene lookup returns CDR1 DFQATT and CDR2 SNEGSKA (reference sequence). Losses at the gene ends were 2 bases for V and 6 bases for J; bases not matched to a gene: 3. The CDR3 contains 14 residues. CDR3 DNA: TGCAGTGCTAGATCCGGGACAGGGGATGAAAAACTGTTTTTT. It yields the protein CSARSGTGDEKLFF.

The V gene is TRBV7-2, the J gene TRBJ2-5, with D perhaps matching TRBD2 (6 bases). The CDR3 length is 15 residues. The V end lost 5 bases, the J end lost 5 bases, and 18 bases lay between the germline ends. Per germline, CDR1 SGHTA and CDR2 FQGNSA. CDR3 sequence: CASSGRDSLRETQYF. CDR3 DNA sequence: TGTGCCAGCAGCGGCAGGGACTCCCTGAGGGAGACCCAGTACTTC.

J is TRBJ2-5 and V is TRBV6-6; D not resolved. V dropped 6 bases and J dropped 2 bases, with 10 bases sitting between them. This CDR3 comprises 13 residues. The germline CDR1 and CDR2 sequences are MNHNY and SVGAGI (reference sequence). CDR3 in amino acids: CASRLLEQETQYF. Here the CDR3 DNA reads TGTGCCAGCAGACTACTGGAGCAAGAGACCCAGTACTTC.

The rearrangement links TRBV6-1 to TRBJ1-4, with no clear D. Germline CDR1 and CDR2: MNHNS and SASEGT. Deletions cut 5 bases from V and 2 bases from J, with 12 bases between. This CDR3 region has 15 residues. The chain's CDR3 is CASSRNGGTNEKLFF. In DNA, the CDR3 is TGTGCCAGCAGTCGTAATGGAGGTACTAATGAAAAACTGTTTTTT.

This clonotype was detected many times. The chain joins TRBV7-2 to TRBJ2-1; the D gene is possibly TRBD2 (5 bases). The CDR3 sequence is 14 residues long. Germline V gene lookup returns CDR1 SGHTA and CDR2 FQGNSA. Trimming cost V 2 bases and J 7 bases, with 12 bases left between them. CDR3 amino acids: CASSLIRTVNEQFF. The CDR3 DNA sequence: TGTGCCAGCAGCTTAATTCGGACTGTAAATGAGCAGTTCTTC.

Many counts were recorded for this clonotype. This rearrangement joins TRBV29-1 to TRBJ2-5; the match to TRBD2 covers 11 bases. The CDR3 runs 14 residues. The V gene's germline CDR1 is SQVTM and CDR2 ANQGSEA. J lost 5 bases, V lost 2 bases, and 4 bases had no gene match. The CDR3: CSVERLAGHETQYF. Written as DNA, the CDR3 is TGCAGCGTTGAAAGACTAGCGGGACATGAGACCCAGTACTTC. Filled out from reference TRBV29-1 and TRBJ2-5, the complete variable domain reads SAVISQKPSRDICQRGTSLTIQCQVDSQVTMMFWYRQQPGQSLTLIATANQGSEATYESGFVIDKFPISRPNLTFSTLTVSNMSPEDSSIYLCSVERLAGHETQYFGPGTRLLVL.

The CDR3 reads CASSSGQGAQQETQYF. The DNA for the CDR3 is TGTGCCAGCAGCTCAGGGCAGGGCGCTCAACAAGAGACCCAGTACTTC. The chain carries TRBV5-4 and TRBJ2-5; a weak D match, TRBD1 (5 bases). The CDR3 consists of 16 residues. Trimming cost V 3 bases and J 2 bases, with 17 bases left between them. Looked up from germline, CDR1 is SGHNT and CDR2 is YYREEE (reference sequence).

This clonotype was seen only a few times. The CDR3: CASSLEPGSLAEAFF. Here the CDR3 DNA reads TGCGCCAGCAGCTTGGAACCGGGGAGTCTTGCTGAAGCTTTCTTT. V and J are TRBV5-1 and TRBJ1-1; D is ambiguous. From germline, CDR1 is SGHRS and CDR2 YFSETQ. Trimming stripped 0 bases from V and 6 bases from J, with 15 bases between. This CDR3 comprises 15 residues.

This clonotype has ten or more counts. One end of the junction is discordant with germline, which a read error may explain. The V and J genes are TRBV29-1 and TRBJ2-1; the D gene is possibly TRBD2 (6 bases). CDR1 and CDR2 from the germline V gene are SQVTM and ANQGSEA. This CDR3 has 16 residues. The CDR3 region has the DNA TGCAGCGTTCAAGAGACTAGAGCTATACGTTACAATGAGCAGTTCTTC. This encodes CSVQETRAIRYNEQFF.

This clonotype was detected many times. This chain connects TRBV29-1 to TRBJ2-7; possible D gene TRBD1, 5 bases. Germline V gives CDR1 SQVTM, CDR2 ANQGSEA. The V gene lost 3 bases and the J gene lost 12 bases, with 15 bases spanning the gap. This CDR3 region has 11 residues. CDR3 bases: TGCAGCGTTGAGTGGAATGGGGCAGGGTACTTC. Translation: CSVEWNGAGYF.

The J gene is TRBJ2-3, the V gene TRBV10-3; perhaps TRBD2 as D (5 bases). Germline CDR1 and CDR2: ENHRY and SYGVKD. The CDR3 has 15 residues. Trimming took 3 bases from V and 3 from J, leaving 13 bases between them. The CDR3 spells CAISDRTRDTDTQYF. CDR3 in DNA: TGTGCCATCAGTGATCGGACGAGGGATACAGATACGCAGTATTTT.

V and J are TRBV11-2 and TRBJ1-1; D is uncertain. V lost 2 bases and J lost 8, with 9 bases in between. Looked up from germline, CDR1 is SGHAT and CDR2 is FQNNGV. This CDR3 region has 12 residues. CDR3 DNA sequence: TGTGCCAGCAGCTTAAGCGAGACAGAAGCTTTCTTT. As protein: CASSLSETEAFF. Variable domain in full (rest from reference TRBV11-2 and TRBJ1-1): EAGVAQSPRYKIIEKRQSVAFWCNPISGHATLYWYQQILGQGPKLLIQFQNNGVVDDSQLPKDRFSAERLKGVDSTLKIQPAKLEDSAVYLCASSLSETEAFFGQGTRLTVV.

The chain links TRBV20-1 to TRBJ2-7; the D call may be TRBD1 or TRBD2 (5 bases each). Germline lookup yields CDR1 DFQATT and CDR2 SNEGSKA (reference sequence). The CDR3 sequence is 17 residues long. V was trimmed by 0 bases and J by 6 bases, leaving 24 bases between them. In nucleotides, the CDR3 is TGCAGTGCTAGAGATTCGGGGTCGGGACGGGCGGGTATCGAGCAGTACTTC. As protein: CSARDSGSGRAGIEQYF.

In this sample, this clonotype turned up a few times. The CDR3 is CASSLLAGGPQYF. The CDR3 nucleotides are TGTGCCAGCAGCTTACTAGCGGGGGGGCCCCAGTACTTC. The chain is built from TRBV7-2 and TRBJ2-5, with 12 nucleotides matching TRBD2. J was trimmed by 9 bases and V by 2 bases; bases with no gene match: 1. Germline-derived CDR1 and CDR2 are SGHTA and FQGNSA. This CDR3 contains 13 residues. Based on the CDR3 plus reference TRBV7-2 and TRBJ2-5, the full variable domain is GAGVSQSPSNKVTEKGKDVELRCDPISGHTALYWYRQSLGQGLEFLIYFQGNSAPDKSGLPSDRFSAERTGGSVSTLTIQRTQQEDSAVYLCASSLLAGGPQYFGPGTRLLVL.

The V call is TRBV24-1, the J call TRBJ2-7, with TRBD1 matching 11 bases. CDR3 length equals 16 residues. J lost 3 bases, V lost 4 bases, and 7 bases had no gene match. Germline assignment: CDR1 KGHDR and CDR2 SFDVKD. The CDR3 coding sequence is TGTGCCACCAGTGAGCCAACCGGGACAGGGGGCTACGAGCAGTACTTC. Its protein is CATSEPTGTGGYEQYF.